The sequence of this TCR beta chain was determined in a study of blood T cell repertoires in COVID-19. V was shortened by 1 base and J by 0 bases, with 12 bases between the two germline ends. This CDR3 contains 17 residues. Looked up from germline, CDR1 is KGHDR and CDR2 is SFDVKD. Clones were sequenced by immunoSEQ multiplex PCR, and TCRdb holds only the in-frame ones, with some missing. The sample consists of approximately 310,000 clones, approximately 91% of them appearing once. The gene calls are TRBV24-1 and TRBJ2-1; D is perhaps TRBD1 (5 bases). The receptor was isolated from a man aged 60 to 69 who had recovered from COVID-19. Sequenced sample: PBMCs or T cells enriched from blood (not recorded which). CDR3: CATSDFVGVSSYNEQFF. The CDR3 DNA sequence: TGTGCCACCAGTGATTTCGTAGGGGTTAGCTCCTACAATGAGCAGTTCTTC.